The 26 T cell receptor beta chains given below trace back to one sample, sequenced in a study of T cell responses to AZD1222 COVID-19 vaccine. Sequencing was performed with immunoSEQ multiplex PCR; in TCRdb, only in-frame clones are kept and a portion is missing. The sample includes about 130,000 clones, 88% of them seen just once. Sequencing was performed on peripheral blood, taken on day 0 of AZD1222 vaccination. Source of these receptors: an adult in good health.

The CDR3 loop reads CASTHSQGVGPNTGELFF. DNA for the CDR3: TGTGCCAGCACTCATTCACAGGGGGTCGGGCCGAACACCGGGGAGCTGTTTTTT. The chain joins TRBV7-9 to TRBJ2-2; 8 bases match TRBD1. Germline V gene data show CDR1 as SEHNR and CDR2 as FQNEAQ (reference sequence). Unmatched junction bases numbered 13, after V lost 7 bases and J lost 0 bases. The CDR3 consists of 18 residues.

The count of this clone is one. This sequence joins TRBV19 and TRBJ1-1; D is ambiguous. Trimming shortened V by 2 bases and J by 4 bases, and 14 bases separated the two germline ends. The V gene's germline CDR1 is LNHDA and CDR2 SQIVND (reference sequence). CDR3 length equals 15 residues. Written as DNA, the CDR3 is TGTGCCAGTAGTATAATTGGGCTTTCTGGCACTGAAGCTTTCTTT. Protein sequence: CASSIIGLSGTEAFF. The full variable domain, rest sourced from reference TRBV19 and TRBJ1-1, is DGGITQSPKYLFRKEGQNVTLSCEQNLNHDAMYWYRQDPGQGLRLIYYSQIVNDFQKGDIAEGYSVSREKKESFPLTVTSAQKNPTAFYLCASSIIGLSGTEAFFGQGTRLTVV.

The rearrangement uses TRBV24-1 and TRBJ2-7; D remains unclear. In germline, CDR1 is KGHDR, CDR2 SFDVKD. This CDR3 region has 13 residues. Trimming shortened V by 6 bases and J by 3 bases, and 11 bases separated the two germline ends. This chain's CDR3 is CATSFRGLYEQYF. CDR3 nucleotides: TGTGCCACCAGTTTTCGTGGGCTCTACGAGCAGTACTTC.

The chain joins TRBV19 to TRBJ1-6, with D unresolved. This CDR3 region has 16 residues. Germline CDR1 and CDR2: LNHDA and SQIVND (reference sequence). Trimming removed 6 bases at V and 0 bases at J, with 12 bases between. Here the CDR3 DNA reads TGTGCCAGTAGAGCCAACAGAAACTCCTATAATTCACCCCTCCACTTT. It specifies CASRANRNSYNSPLHF. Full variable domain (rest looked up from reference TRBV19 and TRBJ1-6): DGGITQSPKYLFRKEGQNVTLSCEQNLNHDAMYWYRQDPGQGLRLIYYSQIVNDFQKGDIAEGYSVSREKKESFPLTVTSAQKNPTAFYLCASRANRNSYNSPLHFGNGTRLTVT.

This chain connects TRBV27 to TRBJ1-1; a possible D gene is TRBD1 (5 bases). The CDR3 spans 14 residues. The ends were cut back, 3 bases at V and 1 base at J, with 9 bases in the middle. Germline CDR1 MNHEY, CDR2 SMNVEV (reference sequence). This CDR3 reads CASSLAGSNTEAFF. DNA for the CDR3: TGTGCCAGCAGTTTGGCAGGGTCGAACACTGAAGCTTTCTTT.

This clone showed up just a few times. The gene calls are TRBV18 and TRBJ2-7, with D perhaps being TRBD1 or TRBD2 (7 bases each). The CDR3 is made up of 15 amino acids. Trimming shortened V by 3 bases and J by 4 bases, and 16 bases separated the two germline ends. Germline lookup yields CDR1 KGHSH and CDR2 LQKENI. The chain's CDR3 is CASSPLGGGQYEQYF. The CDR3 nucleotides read TGTGCCAGCTCACCTTTGGGAGGGGGCCAATACGAGCAGTACTTC.

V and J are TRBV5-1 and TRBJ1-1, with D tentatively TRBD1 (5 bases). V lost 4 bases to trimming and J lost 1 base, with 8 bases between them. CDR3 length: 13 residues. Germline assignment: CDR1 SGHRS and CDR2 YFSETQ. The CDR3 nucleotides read TGCGCCAGCAGCCCGCAGGGGAACACTGAAGCTTTCTTT. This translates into CASSPQGNTEAFF.

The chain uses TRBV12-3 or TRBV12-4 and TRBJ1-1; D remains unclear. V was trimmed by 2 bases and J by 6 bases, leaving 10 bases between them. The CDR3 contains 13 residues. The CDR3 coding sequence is TGTGCCAGCAGTTTACGGCAGGTATCTGAAGCTTTCTTT. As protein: CASSLRQVSEAFF.

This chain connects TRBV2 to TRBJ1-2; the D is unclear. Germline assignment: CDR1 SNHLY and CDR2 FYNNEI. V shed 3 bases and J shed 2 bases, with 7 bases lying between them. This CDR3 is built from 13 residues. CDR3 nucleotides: TGTGCCAGCAGTGAGGTCAGAAACTATGGCTACACCTTC. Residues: CASSEVRNYGYTF.

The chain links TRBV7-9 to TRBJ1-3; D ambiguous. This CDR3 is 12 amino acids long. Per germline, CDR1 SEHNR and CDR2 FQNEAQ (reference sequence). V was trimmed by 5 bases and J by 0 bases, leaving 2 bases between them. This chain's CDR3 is CASSHSGNTIYF. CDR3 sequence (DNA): TGTGCCAGCAGCCACTCTGGAAACACCATATATTTT.

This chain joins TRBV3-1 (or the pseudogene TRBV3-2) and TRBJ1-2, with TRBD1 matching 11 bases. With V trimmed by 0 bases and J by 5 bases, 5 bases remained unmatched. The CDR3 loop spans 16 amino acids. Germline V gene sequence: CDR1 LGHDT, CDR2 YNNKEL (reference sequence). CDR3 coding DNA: TGTGCCAGCAGCCAAGATCTTGGGACAGGGGGGTATGGCTACACCTTC. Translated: CASSQDLGTGGYGYTF.

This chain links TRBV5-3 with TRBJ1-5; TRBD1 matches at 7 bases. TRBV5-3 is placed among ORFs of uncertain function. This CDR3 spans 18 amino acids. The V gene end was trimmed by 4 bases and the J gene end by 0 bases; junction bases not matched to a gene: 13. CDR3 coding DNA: TGTGCCAGAAGCCCAATAGCGGGACAGCCCGATAGCAATCAGCCCCAGCATTTT. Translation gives CARSPIAGQPDSNQPQHF.

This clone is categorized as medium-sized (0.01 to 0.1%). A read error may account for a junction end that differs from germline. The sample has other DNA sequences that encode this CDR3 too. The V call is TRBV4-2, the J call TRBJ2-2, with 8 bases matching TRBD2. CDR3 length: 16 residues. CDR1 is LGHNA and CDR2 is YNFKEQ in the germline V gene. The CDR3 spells CPSSQDRGGLSGELFF. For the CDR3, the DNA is TGTCCCAGCAGCCAAGACCGGGGGGGGTTGTCCGGGGAGCTGTTTTTT.

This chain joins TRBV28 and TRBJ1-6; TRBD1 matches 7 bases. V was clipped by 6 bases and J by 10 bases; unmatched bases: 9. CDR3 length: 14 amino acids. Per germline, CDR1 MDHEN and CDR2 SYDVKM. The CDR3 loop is CASSRQGENSPLHF. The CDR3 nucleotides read TGTGCCAGCAGCCGACAGGGAGAAAACTCACCCCTCCACTTT.

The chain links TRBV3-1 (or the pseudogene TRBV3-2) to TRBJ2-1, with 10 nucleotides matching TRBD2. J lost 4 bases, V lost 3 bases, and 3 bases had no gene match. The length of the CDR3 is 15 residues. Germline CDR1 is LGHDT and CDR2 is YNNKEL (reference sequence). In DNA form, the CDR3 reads TGTGCCAGCAGCCATAGCGGGGGGACGTACAATGAGCAGTTCTTC. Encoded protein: CASSHSGGTYNEQFF.

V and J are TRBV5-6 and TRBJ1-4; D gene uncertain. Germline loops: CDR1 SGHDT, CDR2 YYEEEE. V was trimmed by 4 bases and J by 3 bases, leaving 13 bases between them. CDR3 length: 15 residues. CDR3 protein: CASSTSTGPNEKLFF. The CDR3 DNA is TGTGCCAGCAGCACCTCGACCGGGCCTAATGAAAAACTGTTTTTT.

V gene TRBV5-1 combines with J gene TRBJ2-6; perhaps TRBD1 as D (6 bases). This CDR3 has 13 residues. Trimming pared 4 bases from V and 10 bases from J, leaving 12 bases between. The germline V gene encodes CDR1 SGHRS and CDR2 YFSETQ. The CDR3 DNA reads TGCGCCAGCAGCACCGACAGGACTAACGTCCTGACTTTC. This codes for CASSTDRTNVLTF. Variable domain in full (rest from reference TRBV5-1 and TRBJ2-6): KAGVTQTPRYLIKTRGQQVTLSCSPISGHRSVSWYQQTPGQGLQFLFEYFSETQRNKGNFPGRFSGRQFSNSRSEMNVSTLELGDSALYLCASSTDRTNVLTFGAGSRLTVL.

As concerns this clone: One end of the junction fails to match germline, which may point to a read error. Here the CDR3 DNA reads TGTGCCAGCAGCCTAGCCTTCGGCAGTACTAATGAAAAACTGTTTTTT. Its translation is CASSLAFGSTNEKLFF. This sequence joins TRBV7-9 and TRBJ1-4; no definite D call. The CDR3 spans 16 residues. CDR1 is SEHNR, CDR2 FQNEAQ, per germline (reference sequence).

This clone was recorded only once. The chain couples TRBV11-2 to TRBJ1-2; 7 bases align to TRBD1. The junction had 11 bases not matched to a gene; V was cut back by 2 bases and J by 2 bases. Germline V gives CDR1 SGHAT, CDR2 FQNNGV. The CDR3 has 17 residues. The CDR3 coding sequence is TGTGCCAGCAGCTTAACGTGGGTCCCGGGACAGAACTATGGCTACACCTTC. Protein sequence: CASSLTWVPGQNYGYTF.

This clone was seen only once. DNA of the CDR3: TGTGCCAGCAGCTTAGAAGGGGCACCCTACAATGAGCAGTTCTTC. As protein: CASSLEGAPYNEQFF. The chain recombines TRBV11-2 with TRBJ2-1; TRBD1 might be the D (5 bases). This CDR3 contains 15 residues. The V end was cut by 0 bases, the J end by 2 bases, with 8 bases between. In germline, CDR1 is SGHAT, CDR2 FQNNGV.

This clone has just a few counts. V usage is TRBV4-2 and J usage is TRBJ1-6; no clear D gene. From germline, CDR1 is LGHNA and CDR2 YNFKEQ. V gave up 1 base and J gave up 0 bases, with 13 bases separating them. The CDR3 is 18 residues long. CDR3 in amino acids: CASSQGVPRSSYNSPLHF. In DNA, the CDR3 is TGTGCCAGCAGCCAAGGGGTGCCAAGGAGCTCCTATAATTCACCCCTCCACTTT.

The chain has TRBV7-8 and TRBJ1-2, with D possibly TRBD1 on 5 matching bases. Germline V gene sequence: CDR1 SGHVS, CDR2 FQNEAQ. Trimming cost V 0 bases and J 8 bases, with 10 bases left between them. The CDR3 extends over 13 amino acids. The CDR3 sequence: CASSLAGDWGYTF. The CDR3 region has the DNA TGTGCCAGCAGCTTAGCGGGGGATTGGGGCTACACCTTC.

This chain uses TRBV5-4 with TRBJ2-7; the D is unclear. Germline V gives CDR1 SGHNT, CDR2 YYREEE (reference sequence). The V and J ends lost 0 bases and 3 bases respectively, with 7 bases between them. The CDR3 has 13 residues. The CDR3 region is CASSLGQNYEQYF. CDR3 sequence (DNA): TGTGCCAGCAGCTTGGGGCAGAACTACGAGCAGTACTTC.

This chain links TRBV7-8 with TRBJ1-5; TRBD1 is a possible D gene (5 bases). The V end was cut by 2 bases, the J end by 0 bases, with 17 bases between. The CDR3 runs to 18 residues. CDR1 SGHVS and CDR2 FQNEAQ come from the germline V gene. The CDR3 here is CASSLTGGRLYSNQPQHF. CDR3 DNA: TGTGCCAGCAGCTTAACGGGGGGGAGGCTTTATAGCAATCAGCCCCAGCATTTT.

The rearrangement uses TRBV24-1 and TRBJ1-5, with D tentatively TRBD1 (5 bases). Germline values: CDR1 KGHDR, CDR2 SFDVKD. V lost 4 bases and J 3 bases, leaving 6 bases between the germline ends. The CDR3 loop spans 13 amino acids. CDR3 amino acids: CATSDRANQPQHF. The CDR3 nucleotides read TGTGCCACCAGTGACAGGGCCAATCAGCCCCAGCATTTT.

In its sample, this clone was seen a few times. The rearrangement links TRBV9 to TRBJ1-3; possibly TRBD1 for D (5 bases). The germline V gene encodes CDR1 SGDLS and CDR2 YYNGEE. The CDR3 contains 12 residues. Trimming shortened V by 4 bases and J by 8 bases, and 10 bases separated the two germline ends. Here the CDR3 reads CASSPGAYTIYF. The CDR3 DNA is TGTGCCAGCAGCCCCGGGGCCTACACCATATATTTT.